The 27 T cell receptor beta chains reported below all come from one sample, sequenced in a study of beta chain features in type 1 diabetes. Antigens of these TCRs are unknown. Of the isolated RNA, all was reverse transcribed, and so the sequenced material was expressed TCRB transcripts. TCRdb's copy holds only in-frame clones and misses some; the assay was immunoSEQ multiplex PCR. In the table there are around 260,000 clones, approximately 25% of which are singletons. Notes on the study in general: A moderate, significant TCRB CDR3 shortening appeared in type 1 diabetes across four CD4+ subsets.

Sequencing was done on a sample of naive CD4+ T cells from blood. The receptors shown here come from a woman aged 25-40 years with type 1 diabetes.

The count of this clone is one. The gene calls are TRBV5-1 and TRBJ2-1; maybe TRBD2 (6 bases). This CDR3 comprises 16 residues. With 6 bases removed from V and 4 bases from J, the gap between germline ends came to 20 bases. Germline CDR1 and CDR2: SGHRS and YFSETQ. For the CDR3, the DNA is TGCGCCAGCACCCACGGGGGTAGCGGATCATACAATGAGCAGTTCTTC. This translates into CASTHGGSGSYNEQFF.

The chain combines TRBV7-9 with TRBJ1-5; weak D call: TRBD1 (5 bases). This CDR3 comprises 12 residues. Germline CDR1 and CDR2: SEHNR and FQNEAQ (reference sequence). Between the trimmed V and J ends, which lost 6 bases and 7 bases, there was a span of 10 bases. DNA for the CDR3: TGTGCCAGCAGTCAGGACATCCAGCCCCAGCATTTT. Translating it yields CASSQDIQPQHF. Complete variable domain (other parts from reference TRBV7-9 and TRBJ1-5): DTGVSQNPRHKITKRGQNVTFRCDPISEHNRLYWYRQTLGQGPEFLTYFQNEAQLEKSRLLSDRFSAERPKGSFSTLEIQRTEQGDSAMYLCASSQDIQPQHFGDGTRLSIL.

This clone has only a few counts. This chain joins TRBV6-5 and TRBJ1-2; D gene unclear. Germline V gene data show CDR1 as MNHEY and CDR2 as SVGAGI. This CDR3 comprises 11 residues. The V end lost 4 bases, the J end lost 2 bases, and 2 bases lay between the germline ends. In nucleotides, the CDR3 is TGTGCCAGCAGTTCGAACTATGGCTACACCTTC. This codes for CASSSNYGYTF.

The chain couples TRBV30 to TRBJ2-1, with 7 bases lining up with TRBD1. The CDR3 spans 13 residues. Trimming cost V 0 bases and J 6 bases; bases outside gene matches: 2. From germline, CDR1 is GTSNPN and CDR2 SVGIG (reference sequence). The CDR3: CAWSVGTVNEQFF. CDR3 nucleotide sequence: TGTGCCTGGAGTGTGGGGACAGTCAATGAGCAGTTCTTC.

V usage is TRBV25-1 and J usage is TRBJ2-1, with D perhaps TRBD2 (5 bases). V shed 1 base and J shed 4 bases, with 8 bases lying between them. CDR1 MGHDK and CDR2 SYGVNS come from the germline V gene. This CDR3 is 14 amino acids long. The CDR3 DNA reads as TGTGCCAGCAGTGAATTTAGCGTGTACAATGAGCAGTTCTTC. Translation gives CASSEFSVYNEQFF.

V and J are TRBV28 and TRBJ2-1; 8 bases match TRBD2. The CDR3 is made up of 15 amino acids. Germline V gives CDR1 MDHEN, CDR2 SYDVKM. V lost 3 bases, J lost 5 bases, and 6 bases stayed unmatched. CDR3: CASSLSSGLHNEQFF. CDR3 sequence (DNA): TGTGCCAGCAGTTTGTCTAGCGGGCTCCACAATGAGCAGTTCTTC.

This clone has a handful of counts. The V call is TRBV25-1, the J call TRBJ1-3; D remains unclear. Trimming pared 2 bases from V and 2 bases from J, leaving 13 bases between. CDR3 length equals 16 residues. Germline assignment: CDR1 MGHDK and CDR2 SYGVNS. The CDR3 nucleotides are TGTGCCAGCAGTGAAACATCCGCTTGGCCTGGAAACACCATATATTTT. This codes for CASSETSAWPGNTIYF.

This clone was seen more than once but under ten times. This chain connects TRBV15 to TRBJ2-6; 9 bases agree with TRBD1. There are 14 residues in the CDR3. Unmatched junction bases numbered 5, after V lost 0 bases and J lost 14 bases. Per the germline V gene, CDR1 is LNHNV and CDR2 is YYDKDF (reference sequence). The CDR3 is CATSRDPDRGFLTF. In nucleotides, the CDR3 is TGTGCCACCAGCAGAGATCCGGACAGGGGTTTCCTGACTTTC.

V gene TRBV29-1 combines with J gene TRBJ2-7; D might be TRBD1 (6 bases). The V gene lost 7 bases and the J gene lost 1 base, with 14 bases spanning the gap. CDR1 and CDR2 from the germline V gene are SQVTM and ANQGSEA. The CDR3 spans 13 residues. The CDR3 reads CSAAVQGSYEQYF. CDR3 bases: TGCAGCGCCGCCGTACAGGGATCCTACGAGCAGTACTTC.

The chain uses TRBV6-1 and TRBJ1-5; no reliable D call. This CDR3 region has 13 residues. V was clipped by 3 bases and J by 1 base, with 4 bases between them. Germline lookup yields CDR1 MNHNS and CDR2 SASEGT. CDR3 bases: TGTGCCAGCAGTGATTTAAGCAATCAGCCCCAGCATTTT. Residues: CASSDLSNQPQHF.

The CDR3 spells CASSLKLAAGTQYF. The CDR3 DNA follows: TGTGCCAGCAGCTTGAAACTAGCGGCGGGGACCCAGTACTTC. The genes are TRBV5-4 and TRBJ2-5; 8 nucleotides align to TRBD2. Germline V gene sequence: CDR1 SGHNT, CDR2 YYREEE (reference sequence). The CDR3 is 14 amino acids. The V segment lost 1 base and the J segment 7 bases; nucleotides outside the gene matches: 6. Drawing the rest from reference TRBV5-4 and TRBJ2-5, the complete variable domain is ETGVTQSPTHLIKTRGQQVTLRCSSQSGHNTVSWYQQALGQGPQFIFQYYREEENGRGNFPPRFSGLQFPNYSSELNVNALELDDSALYLCASSLKLAAGTQYFGPGTRLLVL.

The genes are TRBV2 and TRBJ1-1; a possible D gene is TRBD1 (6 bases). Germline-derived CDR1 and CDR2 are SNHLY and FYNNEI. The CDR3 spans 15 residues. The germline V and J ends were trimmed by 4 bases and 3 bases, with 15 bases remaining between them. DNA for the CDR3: TGTGCCAGCAGTGTACAGGGTCCTTCGGACACTGAAGCTTTCTTT. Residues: CASSVQGPSDTEAFF.

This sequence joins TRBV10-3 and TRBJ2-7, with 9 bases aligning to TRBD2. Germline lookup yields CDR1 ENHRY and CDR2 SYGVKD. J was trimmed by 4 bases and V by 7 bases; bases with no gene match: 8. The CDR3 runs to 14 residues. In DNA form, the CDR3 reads TGTGCCATCAACCAGACTAGCGGAGAATACGAGCAGTACTTC. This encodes CAINQTSGEYEQYF.

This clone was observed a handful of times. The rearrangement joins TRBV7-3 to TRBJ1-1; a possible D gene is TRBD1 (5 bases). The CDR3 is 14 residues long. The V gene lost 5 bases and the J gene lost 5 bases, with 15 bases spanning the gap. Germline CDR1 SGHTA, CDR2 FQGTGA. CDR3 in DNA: TGTGCCAGCAGCCTCTCCGGGACTGGGACTGAAGCTTTCTTT. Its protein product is CASSLSGTGTEAFF.

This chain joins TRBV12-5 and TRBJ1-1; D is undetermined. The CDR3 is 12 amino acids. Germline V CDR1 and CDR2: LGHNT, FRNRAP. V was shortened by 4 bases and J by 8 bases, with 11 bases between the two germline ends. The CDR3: CASGSVRGEAFF. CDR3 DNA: TGTGCTAGTGGTTCCGTCCGCGGGGAAGCTTTCTTT. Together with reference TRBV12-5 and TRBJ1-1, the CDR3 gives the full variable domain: DARVTQTPRHKVTEMGQEVTMRCQPILGHNTVFWYRQTMMQGLELLAYFRNRAPLDDSGMPKDRFSAEMPDATLATLKIQPSEPRDSAVYFCASGSVRGEAFFGQGTRLTVV.

The CDR3 sequence is CASSFTEYQPQHF. In DNA, the CDR3 is TGTGCCAGCAGCTTCACAGAATATCAGCCCCAGCATTTT. The chain joins TRBV7-9 to TRBJ1-5; D not certain. This CDR3 has 13 residues. Looked up from germline, CDR1 is SEHNR and CDR2 is FQNEAQ (reference sequence). Trimming stripped 3 bases from V and 5 bases from J, with 8 bases between.

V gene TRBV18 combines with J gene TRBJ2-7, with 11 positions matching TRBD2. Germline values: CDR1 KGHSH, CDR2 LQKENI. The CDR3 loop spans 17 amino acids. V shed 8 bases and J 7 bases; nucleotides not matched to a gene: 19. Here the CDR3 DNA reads TGTGCCAGCCGACAAACGATGATAGCGGGAGGGCCGGGGGAGCAGTACTTC. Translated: CASRQTMIAGGPGEQYF.

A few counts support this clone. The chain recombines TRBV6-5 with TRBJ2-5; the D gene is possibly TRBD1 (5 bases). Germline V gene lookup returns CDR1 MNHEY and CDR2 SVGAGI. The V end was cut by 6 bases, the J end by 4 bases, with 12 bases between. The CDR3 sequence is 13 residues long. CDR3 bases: TGTGCCAGCAGGACCCAGGGAACAGAGACCCAGTACTTC. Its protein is CASRTQGTETQYF.

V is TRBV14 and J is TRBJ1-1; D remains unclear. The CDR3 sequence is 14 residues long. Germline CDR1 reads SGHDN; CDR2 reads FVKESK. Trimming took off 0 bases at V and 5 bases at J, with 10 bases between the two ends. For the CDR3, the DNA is TGTGCCAGCAGCCAAGATTGGCGGGATACTGAAGCTTTCTTT. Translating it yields CASSQDWRDTEAFF.

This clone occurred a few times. CDR3 residues: CASSPKGQRLYNEQFF. For the CDR3, the DNA is TGTGCCAGCAGCCCAAAAGGACAGCGCCTTTACAATGAGCAGTTCTTC. The chain has TRBV13 and TRBJ2-1; D possibly corresponds to TRBD1 (6 bases). Trimming removed 5 bases from V and 4 bases from J, with 18 bases in between. In germline, CDR1 is PRHDT, CDR2 FYEKMQ (reference sequence). The length of the CDR3 is 16 residues.

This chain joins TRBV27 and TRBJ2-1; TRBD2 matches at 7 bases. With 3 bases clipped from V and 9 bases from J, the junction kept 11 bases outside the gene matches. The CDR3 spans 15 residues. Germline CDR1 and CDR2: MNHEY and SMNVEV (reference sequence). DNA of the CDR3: TGTGCCAGCAGTTTCTATTCAGCGGGAAGGATTGAGCAGTTCTTC. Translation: CASSFYSAGRIEQFF.

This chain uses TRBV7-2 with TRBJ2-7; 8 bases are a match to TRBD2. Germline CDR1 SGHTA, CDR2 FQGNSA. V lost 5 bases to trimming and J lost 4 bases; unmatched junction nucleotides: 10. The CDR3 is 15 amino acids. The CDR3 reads CASSTDLAGGYEQYF. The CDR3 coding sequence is TGTGCCAGCAGCACTGACCTGGCGGGGGGTTACGAGCAGTACTTC.

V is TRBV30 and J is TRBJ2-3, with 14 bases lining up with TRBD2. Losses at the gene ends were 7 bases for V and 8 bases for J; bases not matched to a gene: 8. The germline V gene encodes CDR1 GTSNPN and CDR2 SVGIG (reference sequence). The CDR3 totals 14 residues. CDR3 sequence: CALSTSGRGSTQYF. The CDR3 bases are TGTGCCTTGTCGACTAGCGGGAGGGGAAGTACGCAGTATTTT. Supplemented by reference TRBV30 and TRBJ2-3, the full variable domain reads SQTIHQWPATLVQPVGSPLSLECTVEGTSNPNLYWYRQAAGRGLQLLFYSVGIGQISSEVPQNLSASRPQDRQFILSSKKLLLSDSGFYLCALSTSGRGSTQYFGPGTRLTVL.

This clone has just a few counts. The CDR3 reads CASSLRGSDTQYF. The DNA of the CDR3 is TGTGCCAGCAGCCTCAGGGGTTCTGATACGCAGTATTTT. The chain carries TRBV7-9 and TRBJ2-3; weak D call: TRBD1 (6 bases). The ends were cut back, 5 bases at V and 6 bases at J, with 12 bases in the middle. Germline V gene lookup returns CDR1 SEHNR and CDR2 FQNEAQ (reference sequence). CDR3 length: 13 residues.

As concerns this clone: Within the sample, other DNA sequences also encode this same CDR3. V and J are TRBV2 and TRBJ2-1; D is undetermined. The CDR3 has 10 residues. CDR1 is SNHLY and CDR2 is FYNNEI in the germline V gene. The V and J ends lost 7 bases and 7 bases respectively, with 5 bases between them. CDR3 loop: CASTRNEQFF. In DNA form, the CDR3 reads TGTGCCAGCACCAGGAATGAGCAGTTCTTC.

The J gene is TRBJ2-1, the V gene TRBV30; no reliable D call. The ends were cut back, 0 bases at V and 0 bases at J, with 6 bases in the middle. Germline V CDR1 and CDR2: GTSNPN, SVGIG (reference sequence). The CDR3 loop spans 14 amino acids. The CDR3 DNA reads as TGTGCCTGGAGTGTTCCTAGCTCCTACAATGAGCAGTTCTTC. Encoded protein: CAWSVPSSYNEQFF.

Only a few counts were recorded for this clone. The CDR3 is CASSRAGQGAGTDTQYF. The CDR3 DNA follows: TGTGCCAGCAGCAGAGCGGGGCAGGGAGCTGGCACAGATACGCAGTATTTT. The chain links TRBV9 to TRBJ2-3; TRBD2 aligns across 7 bases. The CDR3 extends over 17 amino acids. The V gene's germline CDR1 is SGDLS and CDR2 YYNGEE. J gave up 1 base and V 4 bases, and 12 bases lay outside the gene matches.